The present entry profiles one TCR beta chain with its context. The antigen remains undetermined. The entry originates in a study of cytomegalovirus exposure and HLA in healthy donors. Study overall: Earlier sequencing of about 179 million T cells yielded nearly 120 million unique TCR beta sequences.

Trimming took 3 bases from V and 0 from J; bases not matched to a gene: 3. CDR3 length equals 16 residues. Germline V gene data show CDR1 as SEHNR and CDR2 as FQNEAQ (reference sequence). Primers for the PCR totalled 60 Vbeta and 13 Jbeta. Clones were sequenced by immunoSEQ multiplex PCR, and TCRdb holds only the in-frame ones, with some missing. The sample records about 180,000 clones, around 80% being singletons. Points from the study as a whole: CMV serostatus alone was available as immune exposure information. The dataset shows that most TCR sequences were rare, while some public TCRs occurred in many donors. Most of the CMV-associated TCR beta chains (in a later analysis) appeared to be HLA-restricted.

The sample was PBMCs. V and J are TRBV7-9 and TRBJ2-3; 10 bases line up with TRBD1. The sequence was collected from a man aged 18 to 35 in good health and CMV-seronegative. CDR3 amino acids: CASSLGQGLSTDTQYF. CDR3 nucleotides: TGTGCCAGCAGCTTGGGACAGGGGCTTAGCACAGATACGCAGTATTTT. Variable domain in full (rest from reference TRBV7-9 and TRBJ2-3): DTGVSQNPRHKITKRGQNVTFRCDPISEHNRLYWYRQTLGQGPEFLTYFQNEAQLEKSRLLSDRFSAERPKGSFSTLEIQRTEQGDSAMYLCASSLGQGLSTDTQYFGPGTRLTVL.